This TCR beta chain was sequenced in a study of T cells after yellow fever vaccination. Findings of the study overall: A weaker but faster secondary response was observed, peaking on day 5 versus 15.

V was clipped by 6 bases and J by 7 bases, with 19 bases between them. Per the germline V gene, CDR1 is MNHEY and CDR2 is SMNVEV (reference sequence). The CDR3 length is 15 residues. TCRdb re-derived calls from the 5' RACE reads in MiXCR, one entry per CDR3 protein. The table records 65,000 to 90,000 distinct CDR3 sequences, about 14% of them present only once. This clonotype was detected a few times. The origin of this receptor is a man aged 18 to 29 who received the YFV17D yellow fever vaccine. This chain joins TRBV27 and TRBJ2-1; a weak D match, TRBD2 (7 bases). The sample here was CD8+ T cells not binding an NS4B(214-222) dextramer, sorted from PBMCs, taken 21 days after the first yellow fever vaccination. The CDR3 nucleotides read TGTGCCAGCAGCTCTATAGGGGGGGGAAATAATGAGCAGTTCTTC. Its protein is CASSSIGGGNNEQFF.